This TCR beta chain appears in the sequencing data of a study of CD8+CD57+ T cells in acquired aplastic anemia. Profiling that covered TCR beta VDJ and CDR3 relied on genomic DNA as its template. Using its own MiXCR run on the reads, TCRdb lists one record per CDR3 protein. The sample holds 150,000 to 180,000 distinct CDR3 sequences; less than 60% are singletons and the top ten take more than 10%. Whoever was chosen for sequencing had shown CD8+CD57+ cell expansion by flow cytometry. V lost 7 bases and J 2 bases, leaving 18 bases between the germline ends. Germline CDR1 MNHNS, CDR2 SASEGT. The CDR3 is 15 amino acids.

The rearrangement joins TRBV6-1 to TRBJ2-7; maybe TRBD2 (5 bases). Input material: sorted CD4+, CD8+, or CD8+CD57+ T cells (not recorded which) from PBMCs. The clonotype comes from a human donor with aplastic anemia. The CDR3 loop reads CASKEVGFRAYEQYF. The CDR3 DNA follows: TGTGCCAGCAAGGAGGTGGGCTTCCGGGCCTACGAGCAGTACTTC.